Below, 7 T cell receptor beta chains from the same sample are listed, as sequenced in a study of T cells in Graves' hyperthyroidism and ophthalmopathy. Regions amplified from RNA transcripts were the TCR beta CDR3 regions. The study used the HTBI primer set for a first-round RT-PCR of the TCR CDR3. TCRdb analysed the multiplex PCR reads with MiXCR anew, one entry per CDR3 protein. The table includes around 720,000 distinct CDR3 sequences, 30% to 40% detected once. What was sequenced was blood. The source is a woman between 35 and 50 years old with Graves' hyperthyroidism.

DNA for the CDR3: TGTGCCAGCAGAAGGACTAGCGGGGCAGAGACCCAGTACTTC. The encoded protein is CASRRTSGAETQYF. The chain recombines TRBV6-5 with TRBJ2-5, with TRBD2 matching 12 bases. V lost 6 bases and J lost 4; bases outside the gene matches: 3. The CDR3 sequence is 14 residues long. The germline V gene encodes CDR1 MNHEY and CDR2 SVGAGI.

The CDR3, as DNA: TGTGCCAGCTCCACTTTCGAGGACACTGAAGCTTTCTTT. As protein: CASSTFEDTEAFF. The chain uses TRBV7-7 and TRBJ1-1, with D unresolved. CDR1 SSHAT and CDR2 FNYEAQ come from the germline V gene (reference sequence). With 8 bases removed from V and 3 bases from J, the gap between germline ends came to 13 bases. The CDR3 runs 13 residues.

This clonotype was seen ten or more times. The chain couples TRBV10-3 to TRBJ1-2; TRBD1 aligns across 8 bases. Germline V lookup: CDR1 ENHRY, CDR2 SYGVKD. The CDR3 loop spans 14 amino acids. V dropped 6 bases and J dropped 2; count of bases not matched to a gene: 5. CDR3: CAISRGPDNYGYTF. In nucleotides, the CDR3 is TGTGCCATCAGCAGGGGGCCAGACAACTATGGCTACACCTTC.

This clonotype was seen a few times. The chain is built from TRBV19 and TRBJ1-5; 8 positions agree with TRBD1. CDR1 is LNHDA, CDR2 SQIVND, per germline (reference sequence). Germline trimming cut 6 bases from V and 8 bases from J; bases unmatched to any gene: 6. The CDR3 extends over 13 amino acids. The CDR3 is CASSGQGSEPQHF. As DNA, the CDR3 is TGTGCCAGTAGCGGACAGGGCTCCGAGCCCCAGCATTTT.

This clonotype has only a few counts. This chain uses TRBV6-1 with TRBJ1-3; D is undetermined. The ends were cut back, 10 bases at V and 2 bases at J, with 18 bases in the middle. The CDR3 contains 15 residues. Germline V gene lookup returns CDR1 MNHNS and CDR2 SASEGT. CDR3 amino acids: CATRREGDAGNTIYF. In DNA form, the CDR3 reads TGTGCCACCCGGAGAGAGGGTGACGCTGGAAACACCATATATTTT.

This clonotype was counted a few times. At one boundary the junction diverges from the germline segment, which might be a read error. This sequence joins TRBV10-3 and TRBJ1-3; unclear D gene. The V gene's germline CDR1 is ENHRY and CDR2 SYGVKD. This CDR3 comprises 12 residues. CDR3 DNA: TGTGCCAGCAGTATAGTTGGAAACACCATATATTTT. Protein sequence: CASSIVGNTIYF.

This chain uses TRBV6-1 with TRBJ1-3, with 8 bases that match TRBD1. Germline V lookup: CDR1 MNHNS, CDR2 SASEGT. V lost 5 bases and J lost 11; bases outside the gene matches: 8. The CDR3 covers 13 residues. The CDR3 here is CASSLKRTGPIYF. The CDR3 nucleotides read TGTGCCAGCAGTCTCAAACGGACAGGGCCCATATATTTT.